The T cell receptor (beta chain) described here comes from a study of PD-1 blockade in mismatch repair-deficient tumors (dated by TCRdb to 2017 to 2019). In terms of the full investigation: Between late 2013 and 2016, the trial enrolled 70 to 100 consecutive patients with about twelve mismatch repair-deficient cancer types, every one of whom had been previously treated and was progressing. Deep sequencing of TCR CDR3 regions was used to track tumor-associated T cell clones in peripheral blood of patients responding to PD-1 blockade.

For every enrolled patient, mismatch repair deficiency was confirmed by either polymerase chain reaction or immunohistochemistry. A few patients who responded to pembrolizumab therapy underwent TCR sequencing. In the phase II trial, pembrolizumab PD-1 blockade was tested prospectively in advanced mismatch repair-deficient cancers, no matter which tissue of origin the cancers came from. Serial peripheral blood T cell samples were collected before and at multiple times after starting PD-1 blockade. The timing of each blood sample was reported as weeks after the first dose of pembrolizumab. The library was obtained by the immunoSEQ multiplex PCR assay. The clones in this table, taken by TCRdb from immuneACCESS, are in-frame only. Not every clone is retained; where verified, under half of the shortfall comes from an unresolved V gene, and the cause of the rest is unknown. This sample comprises tens of thousands of clones, roughly 80% of them detected only once. Around 3.4% of the sample belongs to the ten largest clones.

CDR1 and CDR2 are read off the germline V gene as MNHNS and SASEGT. The CDR3 starts with the cysteine, ends with the phenylalanine, and has 14 residues. Here the CDR3 DNA is all that survives: 42 bases in frame from base 1. The junction shows trimming of 6 bases on V and 5 bases on J, plus 14 bases between the germline ends. Points on this clone: What this receptor recognizes is not known. Base qualities were left out, and no much larger clone turns up one base away.

The paper as a whole reports these results and caveats: After pembrolizumab, tumor-resident clones, which were often undetectable in blood before treatment, expanded rapidly and then contracted, generally ahead of radiologic responses.

This TCR was recovered from an adult with mismatch repair-deficient cancer. Recombination joined TRBV6-1 with TRBJ2-1, and TRBD2 may be the D gene, going by 6 matching bases. Source: peripheral blood, taken 4 weeks after starting pembrolizumab. The DNA reads TGTGCCAGCAGCGTTTCTAGCGCGAACAATGAGCAGTTCTTC. Translated, it reads CASSVSSANNEQFF.